Sequencing of this TCR beta chain was carried out in a study of CD8 T cells in Susac syndrome. Reverse transcription of about 0.5 to 1 ug RNA was carried out with random hexamers. MiXCR was run by TCRdb on the immunoSEQ multiplex PCR reads, yielding one entry per CDR3 protein. The table includes 100,000 to 150,000 distinct CDR3 sequences, around 94% detected once. CDR3 size: 14 residues. Per the germline V gene, CDR1 is ENHRY and CDR2 is SYGVKD. The junction had 6 bases not matched to a gene; V was cut back by 6 bases and J by 2 bases. The source is a human donor in good health. Sequenced sample: CD4+ T cells from PBMCs. The chain recombines TRBV10-3 with TRBJ2-7, with TRBD1 matching 8 bases. CDR3 region: CAISFGTGTYEQYF. The CDR3 region has the DNA TGTGCCATCAGCTTCGGGACAGGAACCTACGAGCAGTACTTC.